The clone carrying this TCR beta chain was found a few times. The sample is drawn from a study of identical twins. Template switching supplied a universal primer site; unique molecular identifiers were carried on the cDNA. MiXCR, applied by TCRdb to the 5' RACE reads, yields one record per CDR3 protein. The sample includes roughly 480,000 distinct CDR3 sequences, more than 20% of them seen just once. No donor was unhealthy or non-Caucasian. Germline CDR1 and CDR2: KGHSH and LQKENI. CDR3 size: 14 residues. V lost 4 bases to trimming and J lost 4 bases; unmatched junction nucleotides: 4. These data were likewise used in another study, on T cells expressing NK-cell markers. This second report adds: Source material for TCR beta repertoires consisted of sorted CD3+CD56+NKG2C+, CD3+CD56+NKG2C- and CD3+CD56-NKG2C+ T cells. Of the CD8+ T cell pool in about 6 donors, roughly 1.0-8% was accounted for by dominant NKG2C+ clonotypes.

The source is a woman between 18 and 30 years old in good health. The source material was CD4+ T cells sorted from blood. The genes are TRBV18 and TRBJ1-1; 9 bases agree with TRBD1. CDR3 in DNA: TGTGCCAGCTCACTTTTGGACAGGGGCACTGAAGCTTTCTTT. Translating it yields CASSLLDRGTEAFF. The entire variable domain, with the rest obtained from reference TRBV18 and TRBJ1-1, is as follows: NAGVMQNPRHLVRRRGQEARLRCSPMKGHSHVYWYRQLPEEGLKFMVYLQKENIIDESGMPKERFSAEFPKEGPSILRIQQVVRGDSAAYFCASSLLDRGTEAFFGQGTRLTVV.